Listed here are 17 T cell receptor beta chains from one sample, sequenced in a study of CD8+ T cells in alopecia areata. Reverse transcription of extracted RNA yielded cDNA, which provided the sequencing template. Sequencing was performed with immunoSEQ multiplex PCR; in TCRdb, only in-frame clones are kept and a portion is missing. The repertoire holds 150,000 to 200,000 clones, about 72% seen once, with more than 9.5% in the top ten. This sample comprised CD8+ T cells sorted from blood, obtained at week 0. These receptors were collected from a human donor with alopecia areata.

The rearrangement uses TRBV18 and TRBJ1-1; unclear D gene. Germline CDR1 is KGHSH and CDR2 is LQKENI. This CDR3 is built from 15 residues. The V end lost 1 base, the J end lost 1 base, and 10 bases lay between the germline ends. The CDR3 reads CASSPLSSENTEAFF. The CDR3 region has the DNA TGTGCCAGCTCACCACTGAGTTCGGAGAACACTGAAGCTTTCTTT.

The chain couples TRBV7-9 to TRBJ2-5; maybe TRBD2 (6 bases). This CDR3 is 15 amino acids long. Trimming stripped 1 base from V and 1 base from J, with 10 bases between. Germline V gene data show CDR1 as SEHNR and CDR2 as FQNEAQ (reference sequence). The CDR3 nucleotides are TGTGCCAGCAGCTTAGTCCGACTAGGCCAAGAGACCCAGTACTTC. It yields the protein CASSLVRLGQETQYF.

The CDR3 nucleotides are TGCGCCAGCAGCCAAGCCGGGGGTACTAGCAATCAGCCCCAGCATTTT. It yields the protein CASSQAGGTSNQPQHF. The rearrangement links TRBV4-1 to TRBJ1-5, with a possible D match to TRBD1 (5 bases). Germline-derived CDR1 and CDR2 are MGHRA and YSYEKL. V was cut by 1 base and J by 0 bases, with 10 bases left in between. This CDR3 is built from 16 residues.

The chain combines TRBV7-6 with TRBJ2-3, with D perhaps TRBD1 or TRBD2 (7 bases each). There are 15 residues in the CDR3. Trimming took 5 bases from V and 0 from J, leaving 12 bases between them. The germline CDR1 and CDR2 sequences are SGHVS and FNYEAQ. In DNA form, the CDR3 reads TGTGCCAGCAGCCAGGGGGGGGGAAGCACAGATACGCAGTATTTT. This encodes CASSQGGGSTDTQYF.

The J gene is TRBJ2-1, the V gene TRBV27; the match to TRBD2 covers 8 bases. The junction had 7 bases not matched to a gene; V was cut back by 8 bases and J by 1 base. Per germline, CDR1 MNHEY and CDR2 SMNVEV (reference sequence). The CDR3 runs to 15 residues. CDR3 DNA sequence: TGTGCCAGCGCTGTCGCGGGGGGTTCCTACAATGAGCAGTTCTTC. Translation gives CASAVAGGSYNEQFF.

The rearrangement joins TRBV29-1 to TRBJ1-1, with a possible D match to TRBD1 (5 bases). This CDR3 is built from 12 residues. Germline V lookup: CDR1 SQVTM, CDR2 ANQGSEA. Trimming left V 1 base short and J 6 bases short, with 9 bases between. The CDR3 loop reads CSVEGEGAEAFF. The CDR3 region has the DNA TGCAGCGTTGAAGGGGAAGGGGCTGAAGCTTTCTTT. Supplemented by reference TRBV29-1 and TRBJ1-1, the full variable domain reads SAVISQKPSRDICQRGTSLTIQCQVDSQVTMMFWYRQQPGQSLTLIATANQGSEATYESGFVIDKFPISRPNLTFSTLTVSNMSPEDSSIYLCSVEGEGAEAFFGQGTRLTVV.

The chain is built from TRBV30 and TRBJ2-3, with D tentatively TRBD1 (6 bases). The V end was cut by 1 base, the J end by 12 bases, with 11 bases between. There are 11 residues in the CDR3. Germline V gene lookup returns CDR1 GTSNPN and CDR2 SVGIG (reference sequence). As DNA, the CDR3 is TGTGCCTGGAGTGATTCGGACAGCCAGTATTTT. Translated, it gives CAWSDSDSQYF.

V usage is TRBV10-3 and J usage is TRBJ2-5, with D perhaps TRBD1 (5 bases). This CDR3 has 14 residues. V was pared by 3 bases and J by 2 bases, with 10 bases between. The germline V gene encodes CDR1 ENHRY and CDR2 SYGVKD. The CDR3 sequence: CAISDVQGQETQYF. Written as DNA, the CDR3 is TGTGCCATCAGTGATGTCCAGGGACAAGAGACCCAGTACTTC.

The chain joins TRBV5-1 to TRBJ1-1; tentative D call: TRBD1 (6 bases). Germline CDR1 SGHRS, CDR2 YFSETQ. V dropped 4 bases and J dropped 4 bases, with 14 bases sitting between them. CDR3 length: 14 residues. This chain's CDR3 is CASSGGGLITEAFF. The CDR3 DNA reads as TGCGCCAGCAGCGGGGGCGGGCTGATCACTGAAGCTTTCTTT. The variable domain in full, completed from reference TRBV5-1 and TRBJ1-1, reads KAGVTQTPRYLIKTRGQQVTLSCSPISGHRSVSWYQQTPGQGLQFLFEYFSETQRNKGNFPGRFSGRQFSNSRSEMNVSTLELGDSALYLCASSGGGLITEAFFGQGTRLTVV.

The gene calls are TRBV2 and TRBJ1-5, with 7 bases fitting TRBD1. V lost 6 bases, J lost 0 bases, and 8 bases stayed unmatched. In germline, CDR1 is SNHLY, CDR2 FYNNEI. The CDR3 sequence is 16 residues long. The DNA for the CDR3 is TGTGCCAGCAGCTTGGACAGGCCCCATAGCAATCAGCCCCAGCATTTT. It translates to CASSLDRPHSNQPQHF.

This chain uses TRBV6-5 with TRBJ2-7; 8 bases fit TRBD1. From germline, CDR1 is MNHEY and CDR2 SVGAGI. The CDR3 totals 14 residues. The V gene end was trimmed by 7 bases and the J gene end by 1 base; junction bases not matched to a gene: 6. The CDR3 loop is CASNPGQASYEQYF. The CDR3 bases are TGTGCCAGCAACCCGGGACAGGCGTCCTACGAGCAGTACTTC.

The chain combines TRBV19 with TRBJ2-7, with D possibly matching TRBD2 (5 bases). The germline V gene has CDR1 LNHDA and CDR2 SQIVND (reference sequence). The germline V and J ends were trimmed by 3 bases and 6 bases, with 18 bases remaining between them. The CDR3 has 15 residues. In DNA, the CDR3 is TGTGCCAGTAGTATCGGCCGAGGACCGGCGGGCGAGCAGTACTTC. Its protein product is CASSIGRGPAGEQYF.

The chain has TRBV5-6 and TRBJ2-7; 9 bases match TRBD1. The CDR3 length is 14 residues. The V gene's germline CDR1 is SGHDT and CDR2 YYEEEE. V lost 4 bases to trimming and J lost 6 bases; unmatched junction nucleotides: 8. CDR3: CASSPGTGQREQYF. CDR3 bases: TGTGCCAGCAGCCCAGGGACAGGGCAACGCGAGCAGTACTTC. The full variable domain, completed using reference TRBV5-6 and TRBJ2-7, is DAGVTQSPTHLIKTRGQQVTLRCSPKSGHDTVSWYQQALGQGPQFIFQYYEEEERQRGNFPDRFSGHQFPNYSSELNVNALLLGDSALYLCASSPGTGQREQYFGPGTRLTVT.

Details on this clone: The same CDR3 arises from other DNA sequences in this sample as well. This CDR3 is CASSQDFETQYF. In DNA, the CDR3 is TGCGCCAGCAGCCAGGATTTTGAGACCCAGTACTTC. This rearrangement joins TRBV4-1 to TRBJ2-5; D remains unclear. V dropped 3 bases and J dropped 5 bases, with 7 bases sitting between them. There are 12 residues in the CDR3. Germline V gene data show CDR1 as MGHRA and CDR2 as YSYEKL.

V and J are TRBV2 and TRBJ1-1; D is ambiguous. Per the germline V gene, CDR1 is SNHLY and CDR2 is FYNNEI. Trimming pared 1 base from V and 4 bases from J, leaving 7 bases between. CDR3 size: 13 residues. CDR3 protein: CASSEGARTEAFF. CDR3 coding DNA: TGTGCCAGCAGTGAAGGGGCACGCACTGAAGCTTTCTTT.

This clone was counted once. CDR3 protein: CASSYSRQPYEQYF. CDR3 bases: TGTGCCAGCAGTTACAGTCGGCAGCCCTACGAGCAGTACTTC. The rearrangement joins TRBV6-5 to TRBJ2-7; D not resolved. Germline CDR1 is MNHEY and CDR2 is SVGAGI. CDR3 size: 14 residues. V was clipped by 2 bases and J by 2 bases, with 10 bases between them.

This clone has only a few counts. V usage is TRBV7-3 and J usage is TRBJ2-3; weak D call: TRBD1 (5 bases). This CDR3 region has 13 residues. The germline V and J ends were trimmed by 0 bases and 4 bases, with 5 bases remaining between them. Per the germline V gene, CDR1 is SGHTA and CDR2 is FQGTGA. The CDR3 loop is CASSLTGADTQYF. For the CDR3, the DNA is TGTGCCAGCAGCTTAACAGGGGCAGATACGCAGTATTTT.